The 30 T cell receptor beta chains given below trace back to one sample, sequenced in a study of molecular identifiers for immune sequencing clone quantification. TCRdb re-derived calls from the PCR reads in MiXCR, one entry per CDR3 protein. The sample lists tens of thousands of distinct CDR3 sequences; around 34% were seen once. The material sequenced was naive CD8+ T cells from blood, with Jurkat cell RNA spiked in. The subset was: FACS-sorted CD8+CD4-CCR7+CD45RA+ naive T cells. The receptor source for this set is a human donor in good health. Some libraries in this study had Jurkat cell RNA spiked in.

This clonotype has a single count. V gene TRBV12-3 or TRBV12-4 combines with J gene TRBJ2-3, with D perhaps matching TRBD2 (5 bases). This CDR3 region has 15 residues. V was shortened by 1 base and J by 3 bases, with 11 bases between the two germline ends. The chain's CDR3 is CASSLGGRRTDTQYF. For the CDR3, the DNA is TGTGCCAGCAGTTTAGGAGGGAGAAGGACAGATACGCAGTATTTT.

The sample holds a few counts of this clonotype. The chain joins TRBV4-3 to TRBJ2-7; D might be TRBD1 (5 bases). Trimming pared 0 bases from V and 6 bases from J, leaving 9 bases between. This CDR3 has 13 residues. Germline lookup yields CDR1 LGHNA and CDR2 YSLEER. The CDR3 here is CASSQDSTAEQYF. CDR3 sequence (DNA): TGCGCCAGCAGCCAAGATTCGACAGCCGAGCAGTACTTC.

The rearrangement joins TRBV27 to TRBJ1-3; no firm D call. The CDR3 spans 15 residues. V was shortened by 3 bases and J by 16 bases, with 25 bases between the two germline ends. The germline CDR1 and CDR2 sequences are MNHEY and SMNVEV (reference sequence). CDR3 coding DNA: TGTGCCAGCAGTTTGTCCGGCAGCCTTGCGGGCACCAATTATTTT. It codes for CASSLSGSLAGTNYF.

The chain links TRBV11-2 to TRBJ2-3, with 9 nucleotides matching TRBD2. This CDR3 has 17 amino acids. Germline loops: CDR1 SGHAT, CDR2 FQNNGV. Trimming cost V 2 bases and J 0 bases; bases outside gene matches: 6. CDR3 sequence: CASSLFSAGGSTDTQYF. The CDR3 coding sequence is TGTGCCAGCAGCTTATTTTCGGCGGGAGGGAGCACAGATACGCAGTATTTT. The entire variable domain, with the rest obtained from reference TRBV11-2 and TRBJ2-3, is as follows: EAGVAQSPRYKIIEKRQSVAFWCNPISGHATLYWYQQILGQGPKLLIQFQNNGVVDDSQLPKDRFSAERLKGVDSTLKIQPAKLEDSAVYLCASSLFSAGGSTDTQYFGPGTRLTVL.

CDR3 sequence (DNA): TGTGCCAGCAGCCACTACGGTGGTGTGAGGAATGAGCAGTTCTTC. Translated: CASSHYGGVRNEQFF. The chain links TRBV7-9 to TRBJ2-1; D uncertain. V lost 5 bases, J lost 7 bases, and 18 bases lay in between. Germline V gene sequence: CDR1 SEHNR, CDR2 FQNEAQ (reference sequence). The CDR3 consists of 15 residues. The variable domain in full, with the rest retrieved from reference TRBV7-9 and TRBJ2-1, is DTGVSQNPRHKITKRGQNVTFRCDPISEHNRLYWYRQTLGQGPEFLTYFQNEAQLEKSRLLSDRFSAERPKGSFSTLEIQRTEQGDSAMYLCASSHYGGVRNEQFFGPGTRLTVL.

The rearrangement joins TRBV3-1 to TRBJ2-3, with D possibly called TRBD1 or TRBD2 (5 bases each). V was pared by 2 bases and J by 5 bases, with 11 bases between. In germline, CDR1 is LGHDT, CDR2 YNNKEL (reference sequence). The CDR3 runs 14 residues. CDR3 in amino acids: CASSQRRGEDTQYF. The CDR3 region has the DNA TGTGCCAGCAGCCAAAGAAGAGGGGAAGATACGCAGTATTTT.

Notes on this clonotype: Its ends do not fully match the called genes, so a read error is possible. This rearrangement joins TRBV29-1 to TRBJ2-3; weak D call: TRBD2 (5 bases). In germline, CDR1 is SQVTM, CDR2 ANQGSEA. The CDR3 is made up of 14 amino acids. The CDR3 bases are TGCAGCGTAGAGGGCGCCGATTCCACAGATACGCAGTTTTTT. Translation: CSVEGADSTDTQFF.

This clonotype was counted ten times or more. The chain employs TRBV11-2 and TRBJ2-7, with D hard to call. The CDR3 covers 14 residues. Looked up from germline, CDR1 is SGHAT and CDR2 is FQNNGV. V was cut by 3 bases and J by 3 bases, with 12 bases left in between. This CDR3 is CASSLGGVHYEQYF. CDR3 bases: TGTGCCAGCAGCTTGGGTGGGGTCCACTACGAGCAGTACTTC.

The chain links TRBV7-8 to TRBJ2-7; a weak D match, TRBD2 (7 bases). With 5 bases removed from V and 6 bases from J, the gap between germline ends came to 20 bases. Per the germline V gene, CDR1 is SGHVS and CDR2 is FQNEAQ. The CDR3 sequence is 15 residues long. The CDR3 region has the DNA TGTGCCAGCAGCGAAGCGGGGAGGGGGAGTTGCGAGCAGTACTTC. It specifies CASSEAGRGSCEQYF. Together with reference TRBV7-8 and TRBJ2-7, the CDR3 gives the full variable domain: GAGVSQSPRYKVAKRGQDVALRCDPISGHVSLFWYQQALGQGPEFLTYFQNEAQLDKSGLPSDRFFAERPEGSVSTLKIQRTQQEDSAVYLCASSEAGRGSCEQYFGPGTRLTVT.

This clonotype was counted many times. The chain is built from TRBV20-1 and TRBJ1-5; a possible D gene is TRBD1 (5 bases). Germline loops: CDR1 DFQATT, CDR2 SNEGSKA (reference sequence). The CDR3 length is 15 residues. V lost 5 bases to trimming and J lost 0 bases, with 14 bases between them. CDR3 in DNA: TGCAGTGCTCCCCAGGGCCTGAATAGCAATCAGCCCCAGCATTTT. Translated, it gives CSAPQGLNSNQPQHF.

With regard to this clonotype: This may come from a read error, since a much larger clone is one base off. V is TRBV7-2 and J is TRBJ2-7; no clear D. CDR1 is SGHTA, CDR2 FQGNSA, per germline. This CDR3 is built from 14 residues. CDR3: CARSSQSGTYEQYF. CDR3 DNA sequence: TGTGCCCGCAGTTCCCAGAGTGGGACCTACGAGCAGTACTTC. Filled out from reference TRBV7-2 and TRBJ2-7, the complete variable domain reads GAGVSQSPSNKVTEKGKDVELRCDPISGHTALYWYRQSLGQGLEFLIYFQGNSAPDKSGLPSDRFSAERTGGSVSTLTIQRTQQEDSAVYLCARSSQSGTYEQYFGPGTRLTVT.

About this clonotype itself: Mismatch with germline at one junction end may stem from a read error. The rearrangement links TRBV7-9 to TRBJ2-1; TRBD1 matches at 7 bases. The germline CDR1 and CDR2 sequences are SEHNR and FQNEAQ (reference sequence). The CDR3 loop spans 16 amino acids. CDR3 amino acids: CASSLGQTGPYNERFF. CDR3 nucleotides: TGTGCCAGCAGCTTAGGGCAGACAGGGCCGTACAATGAGCGGTTCTTC. The full variable domain, in which reference TRBV7-9 and TRBJ2-1 provide the parts outside the CDR3, is DTGVSQNPRHKITKRGQNVTFRCDPISEHNRLYWYRQTLGQGPEFLTYFQNEAQLEKSRLLSDRFSAERPKGSFSTLEIQRTEQGDSAMYLCASSLGQTGPYNERFFGPGTRLTVL.

As regards this clonotype: A much larger clone differs by one base, so this may be a read error. The chain is built from TRBV20-1 and TRBJ2-7, with TRBD2 matching 8 bases. Germline loops: CDR1 DFQATT, CDR2 SNEGSKA (reference sequence). There are 15 residues in the CDR3. CDR3 sequence: CGAREGSGTSYEQYF. The CDR3 DNA is TGCGGTGCTAGGGAGGGTAGCGGGACCTCCTACGAGCAGTACTTC.

The chain couples TRBV29-1 to TRBJ2-1; D gene uncertain. Germline V CDR1 and CDR2: SQVTM, ANQGSEA. The CDR3 has 13 residues. Trimming removed 3 bases from V and 0 bases from J, with 6 bases in between. The CDR3 coding sequence is TGCAGCGTTGAGCCTAGCTCCTACAATGAGCAGTTCTTC. This sequence encodes CSVEPSSYNEQFF.

Turning to this clonotype: A much larger clone differs from this one at a single base, so this may be a read error. CDR3 in DNA: TGTGCCTGCAGCGGAGTCAGCGCAACTAGCACAGATACGCAGTATTTT. Translating it yields CACSGVSATSTDTQYF. The gene calls are TRBV9 and TRBJ2-3, with D possibly TRBD2 on 5 matching bases. Germline V lookup: CDR1 SGDLS, CDR2 YYNGEE. The length of the CDR3 is 16 residues.

This clonotype was recorded a few times. This may arise from a read error, as a much more abundant clone is one base away. The chain has TRBV28 and TRBJ2-7; D unclear. Deletions cut 4 bases from V and 0 bases from J, with 16 bases between. Germline V gene data show CDR1 as MDHEN and CDR2 as SYDVKM. This CDR3 is 16 amino acids long. For the CDR3, the DNA is TGTGCCAGCAGTTCACACCCCCGGGCAGCCTCCTACGAGCAGTACTTC. Its translation: CASSSHPRAASYEQYF.

This clonotype was recorded at least ten times. The chain recombines TRBV15 with TRBJ2-3; no clear D. Trimming shortened V by 8 bases and J by 1 base, and 16 bases separated the two germline ends. CDR3 length: 15 amino acids. The germline V gene encodes CDR1 LNHNV and CDR2 YYDKDF (reference sequence). The CDR3 DNA follows: TGTGCCACCGCAACGGTAGCCAGCGGCACAGATACGCAGTATTTT. It specifies CATATVASGTDTQYF.

Points on this clonotype: A much larger clone differs from this one at a single base, so this may be a read error. V gene TRBV7-9 combines with J gene TRBJ2-1; D remains ambiguous. CDR1 is SEHNR, CDR2 FQNEAQ, per germline (reference sequence). This CDR3 comprises 13 residues. CDR3 coding DNA: TGTGCCAGCAGCTTAGACGATAGTGGTGAGCAGTCCTTC. Its protein is CASSLDDSGEQSF.

The chain recombines TRBV5-1 with TRBJ2-7, with D perhaps assigned TRBD1 or TRBD2 (5 bases each). Per germline, CDR1 SGHRS and CDR2 YFSETQ. The V gene lost 0 bases and the J gene lost 4 bases, with 11 bases spanning the gap. CDR3 length equals 14 residues. CDR3 bases: TGCGCCAGCAGCTTGGTGGGGGATCCATACGAGCAGTACTTC. Translated: CASSLVGDPYEQYF. Full variable domain (rest looked up from reference TRBV5-1 and TRBJ2-7): KAGVTQTPRYLIKTRGQQVTLSCSPISGHRSVSWYQQTPGQGLQFLFEYFSETQRNKGNFPGRFSGRQFSNSRSEMNVSTLELGDSALYLCASSLVGDPYEQYFGPGTRLTVT.

The chain combines TRBV5-1 with TRBJ2-5; D call uncertain. Germline V gene data show CDR1 as SGHRS and CDR2 as YFSETQ. The ends were cut back, 3 bases at V and 2 bases at J, with 11 bases in the middle. The CDR3 runs 14 residues. The CDR3: CASSWSGQQETQYF. The DNA of the CDR3 is TGCGCCAGCAGCTGGTCGGGCCAGCAAGAGACCCAGTACTTC.

This clonotype was observed a handful of times. This rearrangement joins TRBV7-9 to TRBJ2-3, with D unclear. The CDR3 is 13 amino acids. From germline, CDR1 is SEHNR and CDR2 FQNEAQ (reference sequence). V lost 2 bases, J lost 2 bases, and 5 bases lay in between. CDR3 DNA sequence: TGTGCCAGCAGCTTAATCCTCACAGATACGCAGTATTTT. This translates into CASSLILTDTQYF.

The V call is TRBV3-1, the J call TRBJ1-5; perhaps TRBD1 as D (5 bases). The V gene's germline CDR1 is LGHDT and CDR2 YNNKEL (reference sequence). This CDR3 is built from 14 residues. V lost 5 bases, J lost 4 bases, and 12 bases lay in between. This CDR3 reads CASSESGANQPQHF. The CDR3 DNA reads TGTGCCAGCAGCGAAAGTGGGGCAAATCAGCCCCAGCATTTT.

The rearrangement joins TRBV28 to TRBJ2-7, with 10 bases fitting TRBD1. The CDR3 is made up of 16 amino acids. With 5 bases clipped from V and 4 bases from J, the junction kept 11 bases outside the gene matches. The germline CDR1 and CDR2 sequences are MDHEN and SYDVKM. CDR3 nucleotides: TGTGCCAGCAGTCTTTGGATCCGACAGGGGGCGTACGAGCAGTACTTC. Its translation is CASSLWIRQGAYEQYF.

Ten or more counts support this clonotype. CDR3 nucleotides: TGTGCCAGCAGCCTCACAGGGTCTGGGGCCAACGTCCTGACTTTC. Translation: CASSLTGSGANVLTF. This chain uses TRBV7-6 with TRBJ2-6, with D perhaps TRBD1 (6 bases). V was trimmed by 5 bases and J by 1 base, leaving 9 bases between them. Per the germline V gene, CDR1 is SGHVS and CDR2 is FNYEAQ. The CDR3 loop spans 15 amino acids.

A remark on this clonotype: This may be a read error: a much more frequent sequence differs by one nucleotide. The V gene is TRBV12-3 or TRBV12-4, the J gene TRBJ1-5, with D possibly matching TRBD1 (6 bases). CDR3 size: 15 residues. The CDR3 loop reads CASGLGGGGNQPQHF. As DNA, the CDR3 is TGTGCCAGCGGTTTAGGGGGAGGAGGTAATCAGCCCCAGCATTTT.

This clonotype was observed at least ten times. This chain uses TRBV6-1 with TRBJ1-2, with a weak D call TRBD1 (5 bases). Trimming cost V 1 base and J 0 bases, with 9 bases left between them. The germline V gene encodes CDR1 MNHNS and CDR2 SASEGT. This CDR3 is 15 amino acids long. This chain's CDR3 is CASSEVGATNYGYTF. CDR3 nucleotides: TGTGCCAGCAGTGAAGTTGGGGCAACTAACTATGGCTACACCTTC.

The chain is built from TRBV27 and TRBJ2-7; D not resolved. This CDR3 region has 13 residues. The ends were cut back, 0 bases at V and 8 bases at J, with 11 bases in the middle. CDR1 and CDR2 from the germline V gene are MNHEY and SMNVEV (reference sequence). CDR3 sequence reads: CASSLSIAEKQYF. The CDR3 region has the DNA TGTGCCAGCAGTTTATCAATCGCTGAAAAGCAGTACTTC.

The chain employs TRBV19 and TRBJ2-3; 13 bases are a match to TRBD2. Germline CDR1 is LNHDA and CDR2 is SQIVND (reference sequence). With 10 bases clipped from V and 3 bases from J, the junction kept 16 bases outside the gene matches. The CDR3 runs to 18 residues. The CDR3: CANSALLAGGPGTDTQYF. CDR3 DNA: TGTGCCAATAGCGCCCTACTAGCGGGAGGGCCTGGGACAGATACGCAGTATTTT.

In the case of this clonotype: Since a much larger clone is just one base distant, this may be a read error. The chain employs TRBV2 and TRBJ1-6; D is ambiguous. The CDR3 length is 12 residues. The germline CDR1 and CDR2 sequences are SNHLY and FYNNEI. The V and J ends lost 9 bases and 0 bases respectively, with 3 bases between them. The CDR3 sequence is CASGSYNSPLHF. The CDR3 bases are TGTGCCAGTGGCTCCTATAATTCACCCCTCCACTTT.

This clonotype was seen at least ten times. CDR3 region: CASSYGLKLFF. For the CDR3, the DNA is TGTGCCAGCAGTTACGGGCTCAAACTGTTTTTT. The J gene is TRBJ1-4, the V gene TRBV6-5; D gene ambiguous. Trimming shortened V by 2 bases and J by 11 bases, and 6 bases separated the two germline ends. This CDR3 is 11 amino acids long. The germline gives CDR1 MNHEY, CDR2 SVGAGI.